A single sample is the source of the 8 T cell receptor beta chains below, sequenced in a study of cytomegalovirus exposure and HLA in healthy donors. Primers included in the PCR were 60 Vbeta and 13 Jbeta primers. Sequenced by immunoSEQ multiplex PCR; TCRdb stores in-frame clones only, minus some. Of approximately 140,000 clones in the sample, 65% to 90% were seen once. Sample: PBMCs. The source is a man between 18 and 29 years old in good health and CMV-seronegative.

The chain links TRBV4-2 to TRBJ1-1, with 10 bases identical to TRBD1. Trimming cost V 3 bases and J 7 bases; bases outside gene matches: 14. The CDR3 totals 17 residues. Germline V gene data show CDR1 as LGHNA and CDR2 as YNFKEQ. The DNA for the CDR3 is TGTGCCAGCAGCCAGGGGCCCCAGGGACAGGGGACGAATGAAGCTTTCTTT. It yields the protein CASSQGPQGQGTNEAFF.

Regarding this clone: In the same sample, other DNA sequences code for this CDR3. The chain joins TRBV9 to TRBJ2-5; 9 bases match TRBD1. The CDR3 spans 14 residues. The ends lost 3 bases at V and 2 bases at J; junction bases unmatched: 2. The germline V gene encodes CDR1 SGDLS and CDR2 YYNGEE. The CDR3 here is CASSAGTGQETQYF. The CDR3 DNA reads TGTGCCAGCAGCGCTGGGACAGGGCAAGAGACCCAGTACTTC.

The CDR3 sequence is CASTSGVGTEAFF. CDR3 nucleotide sequence: TGTGCCAGCACCTCAGGTGTCGGCACTGAAGCTTTCTTT. The genes are TRBV28 and TRBJ1-1; D unresolved. V was pared by 7 bases and J by 4 bases, with 13 bases between. CDR1 and CDR2 from the germline V gene are MDHEN and SYDVKM. The CDR3 contains 13 residues.

V is TRBV27 and J is TRBJ1-6; maybe TRBD1 (6 bases). In germline, CDR1 is MNHEY, CDR2 SMNVEV (reference sequence). This CDR3 is built from 14 residues. The V gene lost 5 bases and the J gene lost 10 bases, with 15 bases spanning the gap. The CDR3 protein is CASSPRGGGSPLHF. The CDR3 DNA sequence: TGTGCCAGCAGTCCAAGGGGGGGAGGATCACCCCTCCACTTT.

This clone has just a few counts. V gene TRBV19 combines with J gene TRBJ1-5; 9 bases are shared with TRBD1. After removal of 5 bases from V and 3 bases from J, the junction contained 2 bases not matched to a gene. The CDR3 consists of 14 residues. Germline V gives CDR1 LNHDA, CDR2 SQIVND (reference sequence). The DNA of the CDR3 is TGTGCCAGTAGTGGGACAGGGCCCAATCAGCCCCAGCATTTT. This sequence encodes CASSGTGPNQPQHF. Together with reference TRBV19 and TRBJ1-5, the CDR3 gives the full variable domain: DGGITQSPKYLFRKEGQNVTLSCEQNLNHDAMYWYRQDPGQGLRLIYYSQIVNDFQKGDIAEGYSVSREKKESFPLTVTSAQKNPTAFYLCASSGTGPNQPQHFGDGTRLSIL.

J is TRBJ1-1 and V is TRBV7-2; TRBD1 is a possible D gene (5 bases). Germline V gene data show CDR1 as SGHTA and CDR2 as FQGNSA. Trimming shortened V by 1 base and J by 0 bases, and 12 bases separated the two germline ends. The CDR3 sequence is 16 residues long. The CDR3 region is CASSLGYGGVNTEAFF. In DNA form, the CDR3 reads TGTGCCAGCAGCTTAGGGTACGGGGGGGTGAACACTGAAGCTTTCTTT.

The chain employs TRBV7-2 and TRBJ1-2; 10 bases are shared with TRBD1. The CDR3 has 15 residues. Germline CDR1 reads SGHTA; CDR2 reads FQGNSA. J lost 7 bases, V lost 5 bases, and 10 bases had no gene match. CDR3 sequence (DNA): TGTGCCAGCAGCATATTAGCCGGGACAGGGGTTGGCTACACCTTC. This encodes CASSILAGTGVGYTF.

The V call is TRBV5-1, the J call TRBJ1-2; the D gene is possibly TRBD1 (6 bases). This CDR3 region has 13 residues. CDR1 and CDR2 from the germline V gene are SGHRS and YFSETQ. V lost 2 bases and J 2 bases, leaving 7 bases between the germline ends. The DNA for the CDR3 is TGCGCCAGCAGCTTCGACAGGAACTATGGCTACACCTTC. It codes for CASSFDRNYGYTF.